This is a list of T cell receptor beta chains from one sample in a study of cytomegalovirus exposure and HLA in healthy donors. TCRdb keeps only in-frame clones here, not all; method: immunoSEQ multiplex PCR. This sample has under 250,000 clones, with approximately 78% found just once. The source material was PBMCs. The receptors come from a male donor in good health and CMV-seronegative. Each CDR3 is given with its conserved first and last residue.

cdr3_aa	j_call	v_call
CASSRRQGSNQPQHF	TRBJ1-5	TRBV19
CASSLLAGTEAFF	TRBJ1-1	TRBV7-9
CASSPRSYEQYF	-	TRBV7-9
CASSYSTWSSGNTIYF	TRBJ1-3	TRBV6-5
CASRTLPGPSSGTGELFF	TRBJ2-2	TRBV19
CASSTDRGETQYF	TRBJ2-5	TRBV28
CASSKGLGNNEQFF	TRBJ2-1	TRBV2
CASTSTSGSSYNEQFF	TRBJ2-1	TRBV4-2
CAWRVGSYERYF	TRBJ2-7	TRBV30
CASSQLAQAYEQYF	-	TRBV4-1
CASSEALQGYQPQHF	TRBJ1-5	TRBV6-1
CSVEGPQGLAGFQETQYF	TRBJ2-5	TRBV29-1
CASSWGTGTRETQYF	TRBJ2-5	TRBV5-1
CASSLSGSSYNEQFF	TRBJ2-1	TRBV11-3
CASSSGSVDYEQYF	TRBJ2-7	TRBV5-4
CASSAGRPGGSPLHF	TRBJ1-6	TRBV7-2
CASSSDRVLGQPQHF	TRBJ1-5	TRBV7-9
CASSSGHPLGEKLFF	TRBJ1-4	TRBV6-5
CASSGDRYEQYF	TRBJ2-7	TRBV11-2
CASRGGGDPYEQYF	TRBJ2-7	TRBV28
CASGRFTDTQYF	TRBJ2-3	TRBV27
CASSWGAERYTF	TRBJ1-2	TRBV7-9
CASSLEVRVTDQETQYF	TRBJ2-5	TRBV7-9
CASTHLRDTGSTEAFF	TRBJ1-1	TRBV19
CASSIFGLAGTYNEQFF	TRBJ2-1	TRBV19
CASSLELAGGTDTQYF	TRBJ2-3	TRBV5-6
CASSFSLAGGTDTQYF	TRBJ2-3	TRBV7-2